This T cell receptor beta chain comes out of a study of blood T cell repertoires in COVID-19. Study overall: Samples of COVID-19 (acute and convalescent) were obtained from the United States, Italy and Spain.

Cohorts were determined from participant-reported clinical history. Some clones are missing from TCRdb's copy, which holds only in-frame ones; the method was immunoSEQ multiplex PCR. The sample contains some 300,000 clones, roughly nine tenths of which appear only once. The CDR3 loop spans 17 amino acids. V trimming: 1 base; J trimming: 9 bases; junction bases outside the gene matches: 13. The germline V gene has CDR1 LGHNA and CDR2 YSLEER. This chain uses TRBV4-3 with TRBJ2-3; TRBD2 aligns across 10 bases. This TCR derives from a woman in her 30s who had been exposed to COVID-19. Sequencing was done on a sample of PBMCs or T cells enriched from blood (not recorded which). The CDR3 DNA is TGCGCCAGCAGCCAAGGAACAGCGGGGGGGGGCCCACAAACGCAGTATTTT. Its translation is CASSQGTAGGGPQTQYF.